Listed below are T cell receptor beta chains from one sample, sequenced in a study of early T cells in non-severe SARS-CoV-2 infection. TCRdb re-analysed the 5' RACE reads in MiXCR, keeping a single row per CDR3 protein. The data contain some 77,000 distinct CDR3 sequences, 16% of them singletons. Specimen: whole blood. The receptors stem from an adult who was a healthcare worker with PCR-confirmed SARS-CoV-2 infection or an uninfected control (not recorded which). Each CDR3 is given with its conserved first and last residue. The order of the fields is clone size, D gene, J gene, V gene, CDR3 DNA, CDR3 protein. D genes are given only for firm matches. Clone sizes are given selectively: once, few, many, or a class where the clone is expanded.

many	TRBD1	TRBJ2-7	TRBV13	TGTGCCAGCAGCCGGGACAGGGTGTACGCGCAGTACTTC	CASSRDRVYAQYF
once	TRBD2	TRBJ2-1	TRBV27	TGTGCCAGCACCTTTGTCGGGGGGAATGAGCAGTTCTTC	CASTFVGGNEQFF
few	-	TRBJ2-7	TRBV29-1	TGCAGCGCTGTAACGGCAGGGCCCTACGAGCAGTACTTC	CSAVTAGPYEQYF
-	-	TRBJ2-2	TRBV27	TGTGCCAGCAGTTCTTGGGGACTTAACACCGGGGAGCTGTTTTTT	CASSSWGLNTGELFF
-	TRBD1	TRBJ1-1	TRBV30	TGTGCCTGGAGCTCGGGACAGGTCCGCCCGAACACTGAAGCTTTCTTT	CAWSSGQVRPNTEAFF
-	-	TRBJ2-3	TRBV2	TGTGCCAGCAGTGATCTCCGCACAGATACGCAGTATTTT	CASSDLRTDTQYF
-	-	TRBJ2-3	TRBV5-1	TGCGCCAGCAGCTTGGTGGTTCGGGCAGGGGCAGATACGCAGTATTTT	CASSLVVRAGADTQYF
few	-	TRBJ1-5	TRBV3-1	TGTGCCAGCAGCCAAGATGCAACTCAGCCCCAGCATTTT	CASSQDATQPQHF
few	-	TRBJ1-6	TRBV6-4	TGTGCCAGCAGTGACGAAGGGTTCGGCTCACCCCTCCACTTT	CASSDEGFGSPLHF
many	TRBD1	TRBJ2-1	TRBV6-2/TRBV6-3	TGTGCCAGCAGTCGGGACAGTAAAAACTATGAGCAGTTCTTC	CASSRDSKNYEQFF
-	TRBD1	TRBJ2-7	TRBV29-1	TGCAGCGTCACGGGACAGGGGGCCCACGAGCAGTACTTC	CSVTGQGAHEQYF
-	TRBD1	TRBJ2-3	TRBV9	TGTGCCATACTCCTACAGGGGAATACGCAGTATTTT	CAILLQGNTQYF
-	-	TRBJ2-4	TRBV10-3	TGTGCCTCGGCAGGGTCGGACATTCAGTACTTC	CASAGSDIQYF
-	-	TRBJ2-1	TRBV12-3/TRBV12-4	TGTGCCAGCAGTAGGGGGAATGAGCAGTTCTTC	CASSRGNEQFF
-	-	TRBJ2-2	TRBV6-5	TGTGCCAGCACCACAAGGGGTATTTGGACCGGGGAGCTGTTTTTT	CASTTRGIWTGELFF
-	-	TRBJ2-6	TRBV5-6	TGTGCCAGCAGCAGAAACAGGGTATCTGGGGCCAACGTCCTGACTTTC	CASSRNRVSGANVLTF
-	-	TRBJ1-6	TRBV6-1	TGTGCCAGCATAGTATGGGGGAACTCCTATAATTCACCCCTCCACTTT	CASIVWGNSYNSPLHF
-	-	TRBJ2-7	TRBV20-1	TGCAGTGCTAGTCATGGCCGGATAGGATATGAGCAGTACTTC	CSASHGRIGYEQYF
few	TRBD2	TRBJ2-1	TRBV20-1	TGCAGTGCATGGACTAGCGGGAGCACAGTCAGCTCCTACAATGAGCAGTTCTTC	CSAWTSGSTVSSYNEQFF
many	TRBD2	TRBJ2-2	TRBV29-1	TGCAGCGTTGACGCTCGGGGGGGCGACACCGGGGAGCTGTTTTTT	CSVDARGGDTGELFF
few	-	TRBJ1-6	TRBV3-1	TGTGCCAGCAGCCAAGGTGGGGAGAATTCACCCCTCCACTTT	CASSQGGENSPLHF
few	-	TRBJ2-7	TRBV28	TGTGCCAGCAGTTCCCCACCTGTGGGACTGGAAGAGCAGTACTTC	CASSSPPVGLEEQYF
few	-	TRBJ1-1	TRBV28	TGTGCCAGCAGGTACCCGTTGAGGACTGAAGCTTTCTTT	CASRYPLRTEAFF
few	TRBD1	TRBJ2-7	TRBV6-5	TGTGCCAGCAGTCCACAGGGGAAAGCCTACGAGCAGTACTTC	CASSPQGKAYEQYF
few	-	TRBJ2-3	TRBV28	TGTGCCAGCAGTTTTCAGGGCCGGGCGCACGATACGCAGTATTTT	CASSFQGRAHDTQYF
few	-	TRBJ2-5	TRBV10-3	TGTGCCACGACTCGGGGGGAGACCCAGTACTTC	CATTRGETQYF
-	TRBD2	TRBJ2-1	TRBV6-1	TGTGCCAGCAGTGAAATACTAGCGGGCGTCCTAGGGAATGAGCAGTTCTTC	CASSEILAGVLGNEQFF
few	-	TRBJ2-1	TRBV11-2	TGTGCCAGCAGCTTGATCTTCTATGAGCAGTTCTTC	CASSLIFYEQFF
-	TRBD2	TRBJ2-1	TRBV12-3/TRBV12-4	TGTGCCAGCGGGAGAGCGGGACTTGAGCAGTTCTTC	CASGRAGLEQFF
-	-	TRBJ2-3	TRBV7-8	TGTGCCAGCAGCTTAGACTTCAACACAGATACGCAGTATTTT	CASSLDFNTDTQYF
many	TRBD2	TRBJ2-7	TRBV6-5	TGTGCCAGCAACCTGGGGGCTAGCGGGAACTCCTACGAGCAGTACTTC	CASNLGASGNSYEQYF
-	-	TRBJ2-1	TRBV6-5	TGTGCCAGCAGGACGTTAGGCGGGGTCAATGAGCAGTTCTTC	CASRTLGGVNEQFF
few	TRBD1	TRBJ1-1	TRBV30	TGTGCCTGGAGTGTCCCCGGTTCCCCAGGGGGAGCTTTCTTT	CAWSVPGSPGGAFF
-	-	TRBJ1-6	TRBV6-1	TGTGCCAGCGGATACATAAATTCACCCCTCCACTTT	CASGYINSPLHF
-	TRBD2	TRBJ2-5	TRBV9	TGTGCCAGCAGCATCACAGCGGGGCACCAAGAGACCCAGTACTTC	CASSITAGHQETQYF
-	-	TRBJ2-5	TRBV4-2	TGTGCCAGCAGCCTCGGACACACCCGAGAGACCCAGTACTTC	CASSLGHTRETQYF
few	TRBD1	TRBJ1-4	TRBV2	TGTGCCAGCAGTGAACGGGACAGACGCGAAAAACTGTTTTTT	CASSERDRREKLFF
few	-	TRBJ2-5	TRBV12-3/TRBV12-4	TGTGCCAGCAGTTTGTGGGGGGACGAGTACCAAGAGACCCAGTACTTC	CASSLWGDEYQETQYF
-	-	TRBJ1-4	TRBV7-9	TGTGCCAGCAGCTTAGCGTTGACCCGCGGAGAAAAACTGTTTTTT	CASSLALTRGEKLFF
-	TRBD1	TRBJ1-1	TRBV12-3/TRBV12-4	TGTGCCAGCAGCCCGGGACAGGGGCCCACTGAAGCTTTCTTT	CASSPGQGPTEAFF
-	-	TRBJ1-2	TRBV27	TGTGCCAGCAGTTTATCGGGGGGCAGCATGGAACATGGCTACACCTTC	CASSLSGGSMEHGYTF
few	-	TRBJ1-6	TRBV10-1	TGCGCCAGCAGTGAATACGTGGATAATTCACCCCTCCACTTT	CASSEYVDNSPLHF
few	-	TRBJ1-2	TRBV7-2	TGTGCCAGCAGCTTACCCCCAGCCAACTATGGCTACACCTTC	CASSLPPANYGYTF